A single sample gave rise to the 24 T cell receptor beta chains below, sequenced in a study of T cells in Graves' hyperthyroidism and ophthalmopathy. The source material, RNA transcripts, was used to amplify TCR beta CDR3 regions. TCR CDR3 underwent first-round RT-PCR with the HTBI primer set. Via MiXCR, TCRdb re-called the multiplex PCR reads, giving one row per CDR3 protein. Of roughly 180,000 distinct CDR3 sequences listed, around 8.9% were seen once; the top ten hold 22%. The specimen sequenced was blood. The receptors originated from a woman younger than 30 with Graves' hyperthyroidism that later progressed to Graves' ophthalmopathy.

This clonotype was detected only a few times. The chain recombines TRBV7-9 with TRBJ1-1; D remains unclear. The CDR3 loop spans 13 amino acids. The germline CDR1 and CDR2 sequences are SEHNR and FQNEAQ (reference sequence). V was trimmed by 1 base and J by 5 bases, leaving 8 bases between them. The CDR3 bases are TGTGCCAGCAGCTTAGATGTGGGGACTGAAGCTTTCTTT. Its protein is CASSLDVGTEAFF.

J is TRBJ2-5 and V is TRBV2; TRBD2 matches at 8 bases. From germline, CDR1 is SNHLY and CDR2 FYNNEI. The CDR3 is made up of 16 amino acids. The V and J ends lost 3 bases and 3 bases, in that order; junction bases with no gene match: 9. The CDR3 protein is CASSEVAGTLEETQYF. The CDR3, as DNA: TGTGCCAGCAGTGAGGTAGCGGGAACGCTAGAAGAGACCCAGTACTTC.

This clonotype has just a few counts. V usage is TRBV28 and J usage is TRBJ2-3, with 15 bases aligning to TRBD2. V was pared by 6 bases and J by 8 bases, with 12 bases of the junction left unmatched. Germline V gives CDR1 MDHEN, CDR2 SYDVKM. This CDR3 contains 17 residues. CDR3 protein: CASSLSGLAGGPFTQYF. Written as DNA, the CDR3 is TGTGCCAGCAGCCTCTCGGGACTAGCGGGAGGCCCATTTACGCAGTATTTT.

This chain joins TRBV20-1 and TRBJ2-3; 9 bases map to TRBD2. Germline CDR1 and CDR2: DFQATT and SNEGSKA (reference sequence). There are 19 residues in the CDR3. Losses at the gene ends were 1 base for V and 2 bases for J; bases not matched to a gene: 16. The chain's CDR3 is CSARAWPILAGELTDTQYF. As DNA, the CDR3 is TGCAGTGCTAGAGCCTGGCCTATATTAGCGGGGGAGCTCACAGATACGCAGTATTTT.

This clonotype was observed at least ten times. This chain connects TRBV28 to TRBJ2-7; D uncertain. Germline CDR1 is MDHEN and CDR2 is SYDVKM. The CDR3 has 12 residues. V was clipped by 9 bases and J by 4 bases, with 13 bases between them. CDR3 nucleotide sequence: TGTGCCAGTTTATGGTCGGCTTACGAGCAGTACTTC. Protein sequence: CASLWSAYEQYF.

There are many counts of this clonotype. This chain joins TRBV19 and TRBJ1-1; D not resolved. This CDR3 region has 12 residues. CDR1 LNHDA and CDR2 SQIVND come from the germline V gene (reference sequence). V gave up 6 bases and J gave up 6 bases, with 11 bases separating them. DNA for the CDR3: TGTGCCAGTAGAGGCTTACTCCCTGAAGCTTTCTTT. Translating it yields CASRGLLPEAFF.

The sample holds many counts of this clonotype. V usage is TRBV12-3 or TRBV12-4 and J usage is TRBJ2-2, with D perhaps matching TRBD2 (6 bases). The CDR3 runs 14 residues. V dropped 7 bases and J dropped 5 bases, with 14 bases sitting between them. The CDR3 sequence: CASMSVGGTGELFF. DNA of the CDR3: TGTGCCAGCATGTCGGTCGGAGGGACCGGGGAGCTGTTTTTT.

This clonotype was seen at least ten times. The CDR3 DNA sequence: TGTGCCAGCTCACCACGCGCGGCGGCCCAGCAGTTCTTC. Protein product: CASSPRAAAQQFF. The genes are TRBV18 and TRBJ2-1; unclear D gene. This CDR3 comprises 13 residues. CDR1 is KGHSH, CDR2 LQKENI, per germline. V was cut by 1 base and J by 11 bases, with 12 bases left in between.

At least ten counts were recorded for this clonotype. This chain links TRBV20-1 with TRBJ2-1; no reliable D call. The V gene lost 4 bases and the J gene lost 0 bases, with 7 bases spanning the gap. Germline CDR1 is DFQATT and CDR2 is SNEGSKA (reference sequence). The CDR3 loop spans 13 amino acids. CDR3 residues: CSANLPSYNEQFF. For the CDR3, the DNA is TGCAGTGCTAATTTACCCTCCTACAATGAGCAGTTCTTC.

This clonotype was picked up a small number of times. V is TRBV19 and J is TRBJ1-6; D may be TRBD1 (5 bases). This CDR3 spans 15 amino acids. V was shortened by 6 bases and J by 9 bases, with 18 bases between the two germline ends. Germline-derived CDR1 and CDR2 are LNHDA and SQIVND (reference sequence). The CDR3: CASSPSSNGGSPLHF. In nucleotides, the CDR3 is TGTGCCAGTAGCCCGTCGTCGAATGGGGGTTCACCCCTCCACTTT.

This clonotype came up many times. The gene calls are TRBV2 and TRBJ1-5; 7 nucleotides match TRBD1. CDR1 and CDR2 from the germline V gene are SNHLY and FYNNEI. This CDR3 has 14 residues. V lost 7 bases and J lost 4; bases outside the gene matches: 7. The chain's CDR3 is CASITGVGNQPQHF. The CDR3 DNA sequence: TGTGCCAGCATTACAGGGGTTGGAAATCAGCCCCAGCATTTT.

This clonotype was observed a handful of times. The CDR3 sequence is CAWSVSGQYNEQFF. Written as DNA, the CDR3 is TGTGCCTGGAGTGTATCGGGACAGTACAATGAGCAGTTCTTC. The chain links TRBV30 to TRBJ2-1, with 7 bases aligning to TRBD1. J lost 4 bases, V lost 0 bases, and 3 bases had no gene match. The CDR3 is 14 amino acids. From germline, CDR1 is GTSNPN and CDR2 SVGIG (reference sequence).

This clonotype occurred many times. This sequence joins TRBV27 and TRBJ2-7; D is unresolved. The ends were cut back, 0 bases at V and 4 bases at J, with 7 bases in the middle. This CDR3 has 13 amino acids. Germline V lookup: CDR1 MNHEY, CDR2 SMNVEV (reference sequence). CDR3 protein: CASSLSATYEQYF. The CDR3 DNA follows: TGTGCCAGCAGTTTATCGGCCACTTACGAGCAGTACTTC.

The V call is TRBV9, the J call TRBJ2-3; D may be TRBD2 (5 bases). Per germline, CDR1 SGDLS and CDR2 YYNGEE. This CDR3 has 15 residues. V lost 0 bases to trimming and J lost 2 bases, with 10 bases between them. CDR3 bases: TGTGCCAGCAGCGTAGCGGGAAAAGACACAGATACGCAGTATTTT. Translating gives CASSVAGKDTDTQYF.

The sample holds many counts of this clonotype. The chain couples TRBV10-3 to TRBJ1-1; 7 bases fit TRBD1. Unmatched junction bases numbered 8, after V lost 10 bases and J lost 3 bases. CDR3 size: 13 residues. The germline V gene encodes CDR1 ENHRY and CDR2 SYGVKD. The CDR3 region has the DNA TGTGCCACCAAGACGACAGGGTACACTGAAGCTTTCTTT. Residues: CATKTTGYTEAFF.

This clonotype was recorded at least ten times. This chain joins TRBV6-2 or TRBV6-3 and TRBJ2-5; 10 positions agree with TRBD2. The germline V gene encodes CDR1 MNHEY and CDR2 SVGEGT. V gave up 5 bases and J gave up 9 bases; unmatched junction bases: 9. This CDR3 contains 14 residues. In nucleotides, the CDR3 is TGTGCCAGCAGTCAGAGCGGGGGGGTAGGGGCCCAGTACTTC. This sequence encodes CASSQSGGVGAQYF.

This clonotype was observed a few times. The V and J genes are TRBV6-1 and TRBJ1-2, with 7 bases aligning to TRBD1. The V segment lost 6 bases and the J segment 0 bases; nucleotides outside the gene matches: 4. From germline, CDR1 is MNHNS and CDR2 SASEGT. This CDR3 comprises 14 residues. In nucleotides, the CDR3 is TGTGCCAGCAGGGGGACAGCGACTAACTATGGCTACACCTTC. This translates into CASRGTATNYGYTF.

There are many counts of this clonotype. V gene TRBV2 combines with J gene TRBJ1-6, with a weak D call TRBD1 (5 bases). V was clipped by 11 bases and J by 5 bases, with 13 bases between them. The CDR3 runs to 13 residues. Germline-derived CDR1 and CDR2 are SNHLY and FYNNEI. CDR3 amino acids: CAGRGLHNSPLHF. The CDR3 DNA follows: TGTGCCGGGAGGGGACTGCATAATTCACCCCTCCACTTT.

This clonotype has a handful of counts. J is TRBJ1-3 and V is TRBV30; the D is unclear. The CDR3 spans 16 residues. Trimming removed 1 base from V and 4 bases from J, with 17 bases in between. Germline V gene sequence: CDR1 GTSNPN, CDR2 SVGIG (reference sequence). CDR3 amino acids: CAWSDYSGSEGNTIYF. CDR3 DNA: TGTGCCTGGAGTGACTACTCGGGGTCCGAAGGAAACACCATATATTTT.

This clonotype was seen repeatedly, ten times or more. The chain has TRBV7-6 and TRBJ2-1; D is unresolved. CDR1 is SGHVS and CDR2 is FNYEAQ in the germline V gene. Trimming took off 5 bases at V and 5 bases at J, with 10 bases between the two ends. The CDR3 spans 13 residues. The CDR3 DNA sequence: TGTGCCAGCAGCCTAGTACCCGACAATGAGCAGTTCTTC. Translation: CASSLVPDNEQFF.

This chain joins TRBV30 and TRBJ2-7, with unresolved D. The CDR3 runs to 12 residues. V shed 8 bases and J shed 2 bases, with 13 bases lying between them. Germline CDR1 GTSNPN, CDR2 SVGIG (reference sequence). The CDR3 nucleotides are TGTGCCCAAAAGACCACACCCTACGAGCAGTACTTC. Amino acid sequence: CAQKTTPYEQYF. Full variable domain (rest looked up from reference TRBV30 and TRBJ2-7): SQTIHQWPATLVQPVGSPLSLECTVEGTSNPNLYWYRQAAGRGLQLLFYSVGIGQISSEVPQNLSASRPQDRQFILSSKKLLLSDSGFYLCAQKTTPYEQYFGPGTRLTVT.

The table lists this clonotype with many counts. This chain links TRBV12-3 or TRBV12-4 with TRBJ2-3; D possibly uses TRBD1 or TRBD2 (5 bases each). The CDR3 is 15 amino acids. Trimming cost V 6 bases and J 2 bases, with 15 bases left between them. The CDR3 is CASSRGTAYTDTQYF. As DNA, the CDR3 is TGTGCCAGCAGCCGAGGGACCGCATACACAGATACGCAGTATTTT.

This clonotype has ten or more counts. The chain combines TRBV29-1 with TRBJ2-3, with D perhaps matching TRBD1 (5 bases). The V and J ends lost 3 bases and 2 bases respectively, with 9 bases between them. In germline, CDR1 is SQVTM, CDR2 ANQGSEA. The CDR3 covers 13 residues. This chain's CDR3 is CSVDPDTTDTQYF. In nucleotides, the CDR3 is TGCAGCGTTGACCCGGACACCACAGATACGCAGTATTTT.

This clonotype was found many times. The chain recombines TRBV7-9 with TRBJ2-7, with TRBD1 matching over 9 bases. Germline V lookup: CDR1 SEHNR, CDR2 FQNEAQ (reference sequence). The CDR3 is 16 residues long. With V trimmed by 0 bases and J by 5 bases, 8 bases remained unmatched. The CDR3 loop reads CASSLAWGQGVDEQYF. CDR3 bases: TGTGCCAGCAGCTTAGCGTGGGGACAGGGAGTGGACGAGCAGTACTTC.